The 27 T cell receptor beta chains given below trace back to one sample, sequenced in a study of cytomegalovirus exposure and HLA in healthy donors. Both 60 Vbeta primers and 13 Jbeta primers went into the PCR. Repertoires were generated with immunoSEQ multiplex PCR, while TCRdb's copy carries only in-frame clones and drops some. In the table there are about 150,000 clones, just under 80% of which are singletons. Sequenced material: PBMCs. These receptors all stem from a woman between 50 and 59 years old in good health and CMV-seropositive.

The chain employs TRBV13 and TRBJ2-3; tentatively, D is TRBD2 (6 bases). Trimming removed 4 bases from V and 1 base from J, with 18 bases in between. The CDR3 has 17 residues. Germline V gives CDR1 PRHDT, CDR2 FYEKMQ (reference sequence). The chain's CDR3 is CASSSRRAESGTDTQYF. In DNA form, the CDR3 reads TGTGCCAGCAGCTCGCGGAGGGCCGAGTCCGGCACAGATACGCAGTATTTT.

The chain carries TRBV28 and TRBJ2-2; D may be TRBD2 (5 bases). Germline V gene data show CDR1 as MDHEN and CDR2 as SYDVKM. V lost 2 bases and J lost 9, with 7 bases in between. This CDR3 has 12 residues. CDR3 sequence (DNA): TGTGCCAGCAGTTTAGAGGGCCGGGAGCTGTTTTTT. It is translated as CASSLEGRELFF.

The V gene is TRBV28, the J gene TRBJ2-7; 8 bases are shared with TRBD2. Germline V gene lookup returns CDR1 MDHEN and CDR2 SYDVKM. The CDR3 has 15 residues. V trimming: 3 bases; J trimming: 2 bases; junction bases outside the gene matches: 6. CDR3 nucleotide sequence: TGTGCCAGCAGTTTCGGCGGGAGGTTCACCTACGAGCAGTACTTC. Translated, it gives CASSFGGRFTYEQYF.

The chain has TRBV2 and TRBJ1-1, with TRBD1 matching 10 bases. V lost 8 bases and J lost 6; bases outside the gene matches: 12. CDR1 is SNHLY and CDR2 is FYNNEI in the germline V gene. The CDR3 consists of 15 residues. CDR3 DNA sequence: TGTGCCAGCGGAGTCGGATGGGACAGGGGCGCTGAAGCTTTCTTT. This codes for CASGVGWDRGAEAFF.

This chain links TRBV11-2 with TRBJ2-3; possibly TRBD2 for D (7 bases). This CDR3 region has 15 residues. The germline V gene has CDR1 SGHAT and CDR2 FQNNGV. Between the trimmed V and J ends, which lost 6 bases and 4 bases, there was a span of 17 bases. Here the CDR3 reads CASRTWGGLSDTQYF. The DNA of the CDR3 is TGTGCCAGCAGAACCTGGGGGGGCCTTTCAGATACGCAGTATTTT.

This rearrangement joins TRBV4-3 to TRBJ1-6; the match to TRBD1 covers 9 bases. Germline V gives CDR1 LGHNA, CDR2 YSLEER. CDR3 length: 18 residues. Trimming took 1 base from V and 6 from J; bases not matched to a gene: 10. This CDR3 is CASSQAMPRTGANSPLHF. The CDR3 DNA sequence: TGCGCCAGCAGCCAAGCAATGCCCCGGACAGGGGCTAATTCACCCCTCCACTTT.

This clone came up a few times. This rearrangement joins TRBV27 to TRBJ1-1, with 7 bases lining up with TRBD1. The V and J ends lost 2 bases and 1 base, in that order; junction bases with no gene match: 10. Per the germline V gene, CDR1 is MNHEY and CDR2 is SMNVEV (reference sequence). CDR3 length: 17 residues. CDR3 in amino acids: CASSLRGASGGNTEAFF. The CDR3 DNA reads TGTGCCAGCAGTTTAAGGGGCGCATCAGGGGGGAACACTGAAGCTTTCTTT.

The chain carries TRBV9 and TRBJ2-1, with TRBD2 identical over 15 bases. With V trimmed by 3 bases and J by 8 bases, 6 bases remained unmatched. This CDR3 region has 16 residues. Germline V CDR1 and CDR2: SGDLS, YYNGEE. The CDR3, as DNA: TGTGCCAGCAGCGCCGGACTAGCGGGAGGGCAAGATGAGCAGTTCTTC. It specifies CASSAGLAGGQDEQFF. The whole variable domain, remainder taken from reference TRBV9 and TRBJ2-1, is DSGVTQTPKHLITATGQRVTLRCSPRSGDLSVYWYQQSLDQGLQFLIQYYNGEERAKGNILERFSAQQFPDLHSELNLSSLELGDSALYFCASSAGLAGGQDEQFFGPGTRLTVL.

The chain is built from TRBV27 and TRBJ2-7; 8 bases are shared with TRBD2. Germline CDR1 reads MNHEY; CDR2 reads SMNVEV (reference sequence). With 4 bases clipped from V and 7 bases from J, the junction kept 6 bases outside the gene matches. The CDR3 runs to 13 residues. The DNA of the CDR3 is TGTGCCAGCAGTTCGGGGGGGGGTTGGGAGCAGTACTTC. Translation gives CASSSGGGWEQYF.

The chain employs TRBV15 and TRBJ2-1; TRBD2 agrees at 13 bases. The CDR3 spans 16 residues. The trim removed 1 base at V and 7 bases at J, leaving 4 bases unmatched. CDR1 LNHNV and CDR2 YYDKDF come from the germline V gene (reference sequence). CDR3 sequence: CATSRGGTSGMNEQFF. The CDR3 region has the DNA TGTGCCACCAGCAGAGGGGGGACTAGCGGGATGAATGAGCAGTTCTTC. The full variable domain, rest sourced from reference TRBV15 and TRBJ2-1, is DAMVIQNPRYQVTQFGKPVTLSCSQTLNHNVMYWYQQKSSQAPKLLFHYYDKDFNNEADTPDNFQSRRPNTSFCFLDIRSPGLGDTAMYLCATSRGGTSGMNEQFFGPGTRLTVL.

The V call is TRBV5-1, the J call TRBJ2-3; 14 positions match TRBD2. The germline V gene encodes CDR1 SGHRS and CDR2 YFSETQ. V lost 3 bases, J lost 5 bases, and 8 bases stayed unmatched. The CDR3 sequence is 17 residues long. The CDR3 bases are TGCGCCAGCAGCTCGACTAGCGGGAGGGGTCGCGGAGATACGCAGTATTTT. Translated, it gives CASSSTSGRGRGDTQYF.

This clone was picked up one time. The J gene is TRBJ2-2, the V gene TRBV29-1; TRBD2 matches at 12 bases. The CDR3 spans 17 residues. Trimming took 5 bases from V and 1 from J; bases not matched to a gene: 8. The germline CDR1 and CDR2 sequences are SQVTM and ANQGSEA. The CDR3 coding sequence is TGCAGCGTTTGGGCCTTGGGACTAGCGGGGAACACCGGGGAGCTGTTTTTT. It yields the protein CSVWALGLAGNTGELFF.

The chain has TRBV5-1 and TRBJ2-3, with D perhaps matching TRBD2 (6 bases). Trimming removed 4 bases from V and 9 bases from J, with 15 bases in between. The CDR3 runs to 13 residues. Germline lookup yields CDR1 SGHRS and CDR2 YFSETQ. CDR3 DNA: TGCGCCAGCAGCCCTCGGGAGTTCGAGACGCAGTATTTT. Its translation: CASSPREFETQYF.

The genes are TRBV7-2 and TRBJ2-1; 14 bases match TRBD2. Unmatched junction bases numbered 14, after V lost 7 bases and J lost 9 bases. The germline V gene has CDR1 SGHTA and CDR2 FQGNSA. The CDR3 totals 17 residues. The CDR3 nucleotides read TGTGCCAGCACCAAGACTCGGACTAGCGGGAGGACAGGTGAGCAGTTCTTC. Translating it yields CASTKTRTSGRTGEQFF.

This clone was seen only a few times. The genes are TRBV7-6 and TRBJ1-3, with D hard to call. V lost 1 base, J lost 0 bases, and 7 bases lay in between. In germline, CDR1 is SGHVS, CDR2 FNYEAQ. The CDR3 covers 15 residues. The CDR3 reads CASSLGANSGNTIYF. The DNA of the CDR3 is TGTGCCAGCAGCTTAGGGGCCAACTCTGGAAACACCATATATTTT.

This sequence joins TRBV6-1 and TRBJ1-1, with TRBD1 as a possible D gene (5 bases). CDR1 and CDR2 (germline): MNHNS, SASEGT. Trimming pared 5 bases from V and 12 bases from J, leaving 22 bases between. The CDR3 extends over 14 amino acids. The CDR3 loop reads CASSSRGRGLETFF. CDR3 in DNA: TGTGCCAGCAGTTCACGCGGGAGGGGATTAGAAACTTTCTTT.

The genes are TRBV4-1 and TRBJ2-1, with a weak D call TRBD2 (6 bases). Germline CDR1 reads MGHRA; CDR2 reads YSYEKL. The CDR3 runs 19 residues. The germline V and J ends were trimmed by 0 bases and 1 base, with 19 bases remaining between them. CDR3 amino acids: CASSQDGRLATPSYNEQFF. Written as DNA, the CDR3 is TGCGCCAGCAGCCAAGATGGAAGGCTAGCGACACCGTCCTACAATGAGCAGTTCTTC.

CDR3 region: CASSPGLAEQYF. Written as DNA, the CDR3 is TGTGCCAGCAGCCCCGGACTAGCGGAGCAGTATTTT. The rearrangement joins TRBV5-4 to TRBJ2-3; 10 positions match TRBD2. The germline gives CDR1 SGHNT, CDR2 YYREEE (reference sequence). The CDR3 is 12 amino acids. V was clipped by 4 bases and J by 11 bases; unmatched bases: 4. Full variable domain (outside the CDR3, taken from reference TRBV5-4 and TRBJ2-3): ETGVTQSPTHLIKTRGQQVTLRCSSQSGHNTVSWYQQALGQGPQFIFQYYREEENGRGNFPPRFSGLQFPNYSSELNVNALELDDSALYLCASSPGLAEQYFGPGTRLTVL.

V is TRBV19 and J is TRBJ1-2; TRBD1 aligns across 7 bases. The germline CDR1 and CDR2 sequences are LNHDA and SQIVND (reference sequence). The ends lost 5 bases at V and 3 bases at J; junction bases unmatched: 9. This CDR3 region has 15 residues. CDR3 coding DNA: TGTGCCAGTAGTTCTCAAGACAGGGCTGACTATGGCTACACCTTC. This translates into CASSSQDRADYGYTF. The full variable domain, its missing parts supplied by reference TRBV19 and TRBJ1-2, is DGGITQSPKYLFRKEGQNVTLSCEQNLNHDAMYWYRQDPGQGLRLIYYSQIVNDFQKGDIAEGYSVSREKKESFPLTVTSAQKNPTAFYLCASSSQDRADYGYTFGSGTRLTVV.

This clone appeared a few times. The chain is built from TRBV7-2 and TRBJ1-5; 9 bases match TRBD1. The germline gives CDR1 SGHTA, CDR2 FQGNSA. With 1 base clipped from V and 6 bases from J, the junction kept 7 bases outside the gene matches. The length of the CDR3 is 16 residues. As DNA, the CDR3 is TGTGCCAGCAGCTTAGTTGGACAGGGGTTTGGTCAGCCCCAGCATTTT. The encoded protein is CASSLVGQGFGQPQHF.

The genes are TRBV6-1 and TRBJ2-6; TRBD2 is a possible D gene (7 bases). The V and J ends lost 0 bases and 0 bases respectively, with 15 bases between them. CDR1 and CDR2 (germline): MNHNS, SASEGT. This CDR3 contains 19 residues. In nucleotides, the CDR3 is TGTGCCAGCAGTGAAGCAAGGGGGGGACATGGCTCTGGGGCCAACGTCCTGACTTTC. This translates into CASSEARGGHGSGANVLTF.

The V gene is TRBV10-3, the J gene TRBJ1-2; TRBD1 aligns across 7 bases. The CDR3 extends over 14 amino acids. The germline V gene has CDR1 ENHRY and CDR2 SYGVKD. V was clipped by 3 bases and J by 11 bases; unmatched bases: 12. The CDR3 is CAISDGRDRLLYTF. As DNA, the CDR3 is TGTGCCATCAGTGACGGCCGGGACAGACTCCTTTACACCTTC.

There are a few counts of this clone. This chain connects TRBV15 to TRBJ1-1; unclear D gene. The germline gives CDR1 LNHNV, CDR2 YYDKDF (reference sequence). The V end lost 0 bases, the J end lost 1 base, and 9 bases lay between the germline ends. The length of the CDR3 is 15 residues. The CDR3: CATSRDRAGNTEAFF. For the CDR3, the DNA is TGTGCCACCAGCAGAGATAGGGCGGGGAACACTGAAGCTTTCTTT. Combining the CDR3 with reference TRBV15 and TRBJ1-1 gives the whole variable domain DAMVIQNPRYQVTQFGKPVTLSCSQTLNHNVMYWYQQKSSQAPKLLFHYYDKDFNNEADTPDNFQSRRPNTSFCFLDIRSPGLGDTAMYLCATSRDRAGNTEAFFGQGTRLTVV.

The V call is TRBV5-1, the J call TRBJ2-5; 8 bases map to TRBD2. J was trimmed by 5 bases and V by 0 bases; bases with no gene match: 6. Germline lookup yields CDR1 SGHRS and CDR2 YFSETQ. This CDR3 has 15 residues. CDR3: CASSLAGTGGETQYF. The CDR3, as DNA: TGCGCCAGCAGCTTGGCCGGGACGGGGGGGGAGACCCAGTACTTC.

The chain links TRBV18 to TRBJ1-1; 8 bases map to TRBD1. V lost 4 bases to trimming and J lost 0 bases; unmatched junction nucleotides: 16. Germline values: CDR1 KGHSH, CDR2 LQKENI. The CDR3 sequence is 19 residues long. CDR3 coding DNA: TGTGCCAGCTCACTTAAACGACAGGGGAAGGAGAGCATGAACACTGAAGCTTTCTTT. Its translation: CASSLKRQGKESMNTEAFF.

The V and J genes are TRBV14 and TRBJ2-3, with a weak D call TRBD2 (6 bases). V shed 0 bases and J shed 7 bases, with 8 bases lying between them. CDR1 SGHDN and CDR2 FVKESK come from the germline V gene. The CDR3 totals 13 residues. CDR3 amino acids: CASSQDGGNTQYF. DNA of the CDR3: TGTGCCAGCAGCCAAGATGGAGGGAATACGCAGTATTTT.

The genes are TRBV10-3 and TRBJ2-5; 11 bases match TRBD2. The J segment lost 3 bases and the V segment lost 4 bases, leaving 1 base of the junction unmatched. The CDR3 contains 14 residues. Germline CDR1 and CDR2: ENHRY and SYGVKD. The CDR3 sequence is CAISVSGGEETQYF. The CDR3 DNA reads as TGTGCCATCAGTGTTAGCGGGGGGGAAGAGACCCAGTACTTC.